These T cell receptor beta chains were read from a single sample in a study of blood T cell repertoires in COVID-19. Only in-frame clones appear in the TCRdb table, and some are missing; sequencing was by immunoSEQ multiplex PCR. The table lists around 150,000 clones, over 60% of them singletons, with roughly 8.6% in the top ten. Sequencing used peripheral blood. The receptors derive from a man between 60 and 70 years old with acute or convalescent COVID-19. Each CDR3 is given with its conserved first and last residue. D genes are given only for firm matches. Clone size is stated in some rows and not others, as once, few, many or a class when expanded.

>TRBV12-3/TRBV12-4|few|TRBJ2-1|12|.
CASCVSYNEQFF
TGTGCCAGCTGTGTATCCTACAATGAGCAGTTCTTC
>TRBV4-1|.|TRBJ2-2|16|TRBD1
CASSREDRGGTGELFF
TGCGCCAGCAGCCGGGAGGACAGGGGTGGCACCGGGGAGCTGTTTTTT
>TRBV28|.|TRBJ2-2|13|.
CASGEENTGELFF
TGTGCCAGCGGGGAGGAGAACACCGGGGAGCTGTTTTTT
>TRBV7-8|.|TRBJ1-2|19|TRBD1
CASSLLASGWTGGFYGYTF
TGTGCCAGCAGCTTATTGGCGAGCGGGTGGACAGGGGGTTTCTATGGCTACACCTTC
>TRBV7-3|few|TRBJ2-1|14|.
CASSLGPRAGEQFF
TGTGCCAGCAGCTTAGGTCCCAGGGCCGGTGAGCAGTTCTTC
>TRBV6-5|.|TRBJ2-5|13|TRBD2
CASTGLAKETQYF
TGTGCCAGCACCGGACTAGCGAAAGAGACCCAGTACTTC
>TRBV19|.|TRBJ2-1|15|.
CASRRGRASYNEQFF
TGTGCCAGTAGGAGGGGGAGGGCGTCCTACAATGAGCAGTTCTTC
>TRBV10-2|.|TRBJ2-1|20|TRBD2
CASSEEVSGGYLNNYNEQFF
TGCGCCAGCAGTGAGGAGGTTAGCGGGGGCTATCTGAACAACTACAATGAGCAGTTCTTC
>TRBV11-1|.|TRBJ1-2|13|TRBD1
CASSHGTDYGYTF
TGTGCCAGCAGCCATGGGACAGACTATGGCTACACCTTC
>TRBV13|once|TRBJ1-1|16|.
CASSSPDRQKNTEAFF
TGTGCCAGCAGCTCACCCGATCGACAGAAGAACACTGAAGCTTTCTTT
>TRBV24-1|.|TRBJ2-2|16|.
CATSDSTARGAGELFF
TGTGCCACCAGTGATTCGACAGCACGAGGCGCCGGGGAGCTGTTTTTT
>TRBV3-1/TRBV3-2|.|TRBJ1-1|15|TRBD1
CASSQGNRGRAEAFF
TGTGCCAGCAGCCAAGGTAACAGGGGGAGGGCTGAAGCTTTCTTT